The 24 T cell receptor beta chains in this list originate from one sample, sequenced in a study of T cells in localized non-small cell lung cancer. Data came from immunoSEQ multiplex PCR; TCRdb stores just in-frame clones and leaves some out. In the table there are tens of thousands of clones, around 91% of which are singletons. The input for sequencing was peripheral blood, taken before any cancer treatment. Receptor source: a woman aged 35 to 69 with stage I lung adenocarcinoma.

The V call is TRBV7-2, the J call TRBJ2-3; 8 bases line up with TRBD2. Germline lookup yields CDR1 SGHTA and CDR2 FQGNSA. The CDR3 is 15 residues long. The trim removed 2 bases at V and 3 bases at J, leaving 4 bases unmatched. This CDR3 reads CASSLNGGGTDTQYF. The CDR3 nucleotides are TGTGCCAGCAGCTTAAACGGCGGGGGGACAGATACGCAGTATTTT.

The genes are TRBV14 and TRBJ1-1; no reliable D call. Germline V lookup: CDR1 SGHDN, CDR2 FVKESK. This CDR3 contains 14 residues. V was clipped by 4 bases and J by 0 bases, with 9 bases between them. The CDR3: CASSPPGMNTEAFF. CDR3 coding DNA: TGTGCCAGCAGCCCCCCTGGCATGAACACTGAAGCTTTCTTT.

The chain combines TRBV18 with TRBJ1-1, with D unclear. Deletions cut 3 bases from V and 6 bases from J, with 17 bases between. Per germline, CDR1 KGHSH and CDR2 LQKENI. The CDR3 is made up of 15 amino acids. CDR3 nucleotides: TGTGCCAGCTCACCTACACTTCCGACGGGCGCTGAAGCTTTCTTT. Translated: CASSPTLPTGAEAFF.

This chain joins TRBV12-5 and TRBJ2-5, with D maybe TRBD2 (5 bases). From germline, CDR1 is LGHNT and CDR2 FRNRAP. The CDR3 has 12 amino acids. The germline V and J ends were trimmed by 8 bases and 5 bases, with 12 bases remaining between them. CDR3 residues: CASRVGVETQYF. Here the CDR3 DNA reads TGTGCTAGTAGAGTGGGAGTGGAGACCCAGTACTTC. The variable domain in full, completed from reference TRBV12-5 and TRBJ2-5, reads DARVTQTPRHKVTEMGQEVTMRCQPILGHNTVFWYRQTMMQGLELLAYFRNRAPLDDSGMPKDRFSAEMPDATLATLKIQPSEPRDSAVYFCASRVGVETQYFGPGTRLLVL.

The chain combines TRBV5-1 with TRBJ2-3; tentative D call: TRBD2 (5 bases). CDR1 and CDR2 from the germline V gene are SGHRS and YFSETQ. V shed 0 bases and J shed 1 base, with 9 bases lying between them. The CDR3 runs 15 residues. As DNA, the CDR3 is TGCGCCAGCAGCTTGGATAGCGTGGGCACAGATACGCAGTATTTT. Its protein product is CASSLDSVGTDTQYF.

This chain joins TRBV5-1 and TRBJ2-1; 8 bases align to TRBD1. With 0 bases clipped from V and 6 bases from J, the junction kept 2 bases outside the gene matches. This CDR3 is built from 14 residues. CDR1 and CDR2 (germline): SGHRS, YFSETQ. The CDR3 DNA sequence: TGCGCCAGCAGCTTGGATGGACAGGGCAATGAGCAGTTCTTC. It yields the protein CASSLDGQGNEQFF.

The chain recombines TRBV11-3 with TRBJ2-3; D gene unclear. Germline values: CDR1 SGHNT, CDR2 YENEEA. The CDR3 spans 12 residues. The germline V and J ends were trimmed by 2 bases and 9 bases, with 9 bases remaining between them. The CDR3 DNA is TGTGCCAGCAGCTTAAGAGGAGCCACGCAGTATTTT. It codes for CASSLRGATQYF.

This clone has only a few counts. This chain connects TRBV18 to TRBJ1-1; D gene unclear. Germline CDR1 is KGHSH and CDR2 is LQKENI. V was shortened by 2 bases and J by 0 bases, with 1 base between the two germline ends. The CDR3 sequence is 12 residues long. This CDR3 reads CASSPMNTEAFF. Here the CDR3 DNA reads TGTGCCAGCTCACCAATGAACACTGAAGCTTTCTTT. Full variable domain (outside the CDR3, taken from reference TRBV18 and TRBJ1-1): NAGVMQNPRHLVRRRGQEARLRCSPMKGHSHVYWYRQLPEEGLKFMVYLQKENIIDESGMPKERFSAEFPKEGPSILRIQQVVRGDSAAYFCASSPMNTEAFFGQGTRLTVV.

The rearrangement uses TRBV9 and TRBJ2-3; D uncertain. Trimming removed 0 bases at V and 8 bases at J, with 16 bases between. The CDR3 consists of 15 residues. The V gene's germline CDR1 is SGDLS and CDR2 YYNGEE. CDR3 nucleotide sequence: TGTGCCAGCAGCGTAGCTACTGACACTGTCGGTACGCAGTATTTT. Encoded protein: CASSVATDTVGTQYF.

This clone was seen only a few times. This chain links TRBV14 with TRBJ2-5; possibly TRBD2 for D (6 bases). The CDR3 runs 18 residues. Trimming took off 4 bases at V and 1 base at J, with 22 bases between the two ends. Per the germline V gene, CDR1 is SGHDN and CDR2 is FVKESK. For the CDR3, the DNA is TGTGCCAGCAGCCCCACTGGGGCGGGGAGAAGGGCCCAAGAGACCCAGTACTTC. This codes for CASSPTGAGRRAQETQYF.

The gene calls are TRBV30 and TRBJ1-6, with 7 bases lining up with TRBD1. There are 15 residues in the CDR3. The germline V gene has CDR1 GTSNPN and CDR2 SVGIG (reference sequence). After removal of 2 bases from V and 7 bases from J, the junction contained 8 bases not matched to a gene. The chain's CDR3 is CAWSLTTGWNSPLHF. CDR3 bases: TGTGCCTGGAGTCTCACGACAGGGTGGAATTCACCCCTCCACTTT.

CDR3 nucleotides: TGTGCCAGCAGCTTAGGAGGCGGGACTAGATACCACGAGCAGTACTTC. This gives the protein CASSLGGGTRYHEQYF. V is TRBV7-8 and J is TRBJ2-7; 8 positions agree with TRBD2. There are 16 residues in the CDR3. Germline assignment: CDR1 SGHVS and CDR2 FQNEAQ. Germline trimming cut 1 base from V and 5 bases from J; bases unmatched to any gene: 10.

The chain joins TRBV11-3 to TRBJ2-4; D might be TRBD1 or TRBD2, each matching 5 bases. CDR3 length: 19 amino acids. The germline V gene encodes CDR1 SGHNT and CDR2 YENEEA. Trimming left V 5 bases short and J 4 bases short, with 27 bases between. The CDR3 DNA reads as TGTGCCAGCAGCCGATGGGCCACCTCGTCGGGGCCCTCAAAAAACATTCAGTACTTC. Residues: CASSRWATSSGPSKNIQYF.

In nucleotides, the CDR3 is TGTGCCAGCAGTCCGACTTTACATTGGCATCATCAGCCCCAGCATTTT. It yields the protein CASSPTLHWHHQPQHF. The chain recombines TRBV21-1 with TRBJ1-5. TRBV21-1 is a pseudogene locus. CDR3 length equals 16 residues.

The CDR3 region has the DNA TGTGCCAGCAGTTTAAGGGGGCGGTGGCATTTT. Protein sequence: CASSLRGRWHF. The genes are TRBV27 and TRBJ1-5; TRBD1 matches 7 bases. Unmatched junction bases numbered 4, after V lost 2 bases and J lost 15 bases. Germline V CDR1 and CDR2: MNHEY, SMNVEV (reference sequence). There are 11 residues in the CDR3.

This chain joins TRBV6-6 and TRBJ2-1; TRBD2 agrees at 9 bases. V shed 7 bases, J shed 8 bases, and the junction held 12 bases outside the gene matches. The CDR3 length is 15 residues. Germline CDR1 MNHNY, CDR2 SVGAGI (reference sequence). The CDR3 loop is CASTQTGTSSYEQFF. In DNA form, the CDR3 reads TGTGCCAGCACCCAGACCGGGACTAGCTCTTATGAGCAGTTCTTC.

The rearrangement links TRBV2 to TRBJ1-1; possible D gene TRBD1, 5 bases. This CDR3 comprises 12 residues. Germline CDR1 and CDR2: SNHLY and FYNNEI. V was clipped by 7 bases and J by 4 bases, with 10 bases between them. This chain's CDR3 is CASTLGGTEAFF. DNA of the CDR3: TGTGCCAGCACTCTGGGGGGCACTGAAGCTTTCTTT. The whole variable domain, remainder taken from reference TRBV2 and TRBJ1-1, is EPEVTQTPSHQVTQMGQEVILRCVPISNHLYFYWYRQILGQKVEFLVSFYNNEISEKSEIFDDQFSVERPDGSNFTLKIRSTKLEDSAMYFCASTLGGTEAFFGQGTRLTVV.

V is TRBV19 and J is TRBJ2-7; tentative D call: TRBD2 (6 bases). Germline CDR1 reads LNHDA; CDR2 reads SQIVND (reference sequence). The CDR3 spans 14 residues. Between the trimmed V and J ends, which lost 1 base and 2 bases, there was a span of 9 bases. As DNA, the CDR3 is TGTGCCAGTAGTATAGGGACGGGGGCCTACGAGCAGTACTTC. Amino acid sequence: CASSIGTGAYEQYF.

The V and J genes are TRBV4-3 and TRBJ1-2; weak D call: TRBD1 (5 bases). V lost 3 bases, J lost 4 bases, and 12 bases lay in between. CDR1 and CDR2 from the germline V gene are LGHNA and YSLEER. This CDR3 spans 14 amino acids. CDR3: CASSHRGYGYGYTF. The CDR3 nucleotides are TGCGCCAGCAGCCATAGGGGATACGGCTATGGCTACACCTTC.

The V and J genes are TRBV28 and TRBJ1-2, with 9 positions matching TRBD1. Germline assignment: CDR1 MDHEN and CDR2 SYDVKM. V shed 5 bases and J 8 bases; nucleotides not matched to a gene: 6. The CDR3 contains 13 residues. The DNA for the CDR3 is TGTGCCAGCAGTAGGGACAGGGTGGAAGGCTACACCTTC. This encodes CASSRDRVEGYTF.

In its sample, this clone was seen once. The chain employs TRBV6-1 and TRBJ2-7, with 7 bases that match TRBD1. Looked up from germline, CDR1 is MNHNS and CDR2 is SASEGT. V was pared by 4 bases and J by 3 bases, with 3 bases of the junction left unmatched. The CDR3 is 13 amino acids. CDR3 region: CASSVGQDYEQYF. The CDR3 nucleotides read TGTGCCAGCAGTGTAGGACAGGACTACGAGCAGTACTTC.

This clone was seen a single time. V and J are TRBV6-5 and TRBJ2-5, with TRBD1 matching 9 bases. With V trimmed by 6 bases and J by 5 bases, 10 bases remained unmatched. CDR1 is MNHEY and CDR2 is SVGAGI in the germline V gene. The CDR3 has 15 amino acids. As DNA, the CDR3 is TGTGCCAGCAGCTCCTTTGGGACAGGGTTGGAGACCCAGTACTTC. The encoded protein is CASSSFGTGLETQYF.

V gene TRBV11-2 combines with J gene TRBJ1-5; D might be TRBD1 (6 bases). The CDR3 covers 15 residues. Germline loops: CDR1 SGHAT, CDR2 FQNNGV. Trimming shortened V by 1 base and J by 7 bases, and 14 bases separated the two germline ends. Here the CDR3 DNA reads TGTGCCAGCAGCTTAGTGGGAGGGGGGGACCAGCCCCAGCATTTT. Translation gives CASSLVGGGDQPQHF.

V usage is TRBV5-1 and J usage is TRBJ1-1; D not certain. The V and J ends lost 0 bases and 0 bases respectively, with 15 bases between them. This CDR3 comprises 17 residues. The V gene's germline CDR1 is SGHRS and CDR2 YFSETQ. For the CDR3, the DNA is TGCGCCAGCAGCTTGGCCACCCTAGACGGCTTGAACACTGAAGCTTTCTTT. Translated, it gives CASSLATLDGLNTEAFF.